This T cell receptor (beta chain) stems from a study of T cells in Graves' hyperthyroidism and ophthalmopathy. Regarding the study as a whole: Onset of ophthalmopathy came a median approximately 6.5 months after the model predicted it.

This clonotype was seen at least ten times. Its antigen is as yet unknown. Amplified regions were TCR beta CDR3 sequences from RNA transcripts. RT-PCR in the first round (using the HTBI primer set) targeted the TCR CDR3. TCRdb re-derived calls from the multiplex PCR reads in MiXCR, one entry per CDR3 protein. The data contain 270,000 or so distinct CDR3 sequences, less than 30% of them singletons. PBMCs were sourced from approximately 10 ml fresh peripheral blood. The material sequenced was blood. This clonotype was obtained from a man between 40 and 49 years old with Graves' hyperthyroidism that later progressed to Graves' ophthalmopathy.

The DNA for the CDR3 is TGTGCTAGTGGTCGGGGGACCTACAATGAGCAGTTCTTC. This gives the protein CASGRGTYNEQFF. The V call is TRBV12-5, the J call TRBJ2-1; D is possibly TRBD2 (6 bases). V was pared by 5 bases and J by 2 bases, with 7 bases between. The CDR3 runs to 13 residues. CDR1 and CDR2 from the germline V gene are LGHNT and FRNRAP.